In this sample, the clone carrying this T cell receptor beta chain turned up a few times. As handled by the study authors: Reference gene primers were amplified, and this amplification served to estimate nucleated cell counts. Sequenced by immunoSEQ multiplex PCR; TCRdb stores in-frame clones only, minus some. V and J calls and clone size are given by that table; D and trimming were obtained from the DNA. The sample has roughly 140,000 clones; 80% are singletons. This entry is derived from a study of blood T cell repertoires in COVID-19. Across the whole study: Sites across the United States, Italy and Spain contributed samples from acute and convalescent COVID-19. Sources were T cells, B-cell-depleted T cells, or PBMCs; the material itself was cDNA or gDNA.

The sequence came from a man in his 60s with acute or convalescent COVID-19. The source material was peripheral blood.

As DNA, the CDR3 is TGTGCCAGCATGGGACAGATCCCCTACGAGCAGTACTTC. This gives the protein CASMGQIPYEQYF. The V call is TRBV6-5, the J call TRBJ2-7, with 7 bases identical to TRBD1. The CDR3 runs 13 residues. Germline trimming cut 7 bases from V and 2 bases from J; bases unmatched to any gene: 5. CDR1 MNHEY and CDR2 SVGAGI come from the germline V gene.